This T cell receptor (delta chain) came from a study of gamma-delta T cells after stem cell transplantation. TCRdb redid clone calling on the RT-PCR reads using CATT. The sample has approximately 6,500 delta-chain clones, more than 20% seen once; the top ten hold about 18%. This CDR3 is 20 amino acids long. CDR1 is GEAIGNYY and CDR2 is EKD in the germline V gene. J was trimmed by 0 bases and V by 3 bases; bases with no gene match: 18. This clone was observed a few times. The sequenced material came from gamma-delta T cells. V usage is TRDV2 and J usage is TRDJ1; 10 nucleotides align to TRDD3. This sequence was found in a human donor. It is not recorded whose cells these are; they may come from a transplant donor. The CDR3 sequence: CACDPVLGDSSQTYTDKLIF. In DNA, the CDR3 is TGTGCCTGTGACCCAGTACTGGGGGATTCGAGCCAAACGTACACCGATAAACTCATCTTT.